This TCR beta chain was recovered during a study of blood T cell repertoires in COVID-19. Germline V gene lookup returns CDR1 SGHTA and CDR2 FQGNSA. V lost 1 base to trimming and J lost 4 bases, with 4 bases between them. The CDR3 spans 12 residues. Only in-frame clones appear in the TCRdb table, and some are missing; sequencing was by immunoSEQ multiplex PCR. Of approximately 140,000 clones listed, roughly four fifths are singletons. The TCR comes from a woman over 75 in a cohort sampled during active or convalescent COVID-19. The J gene is TRBJ1-2, the V gene TRBV7-2; D gene ambiguous. The sequenced material came from peripheral blood. CDR3 sequence reads: CASSLVRYGYTF. As DNA, the CDR3 is TGTGCCAGCAGCTTAGTGCGCTATGGCTACACCTTC.